This record concerns one T cell receptor (beta chain) sequence. The CDR3 totals 14 residues. Germline V gives CDR1 LNHDA, CDR2 SQIVND (reference sequence). J was trimmed by 2 bases and V by 8 bases; bases with no gene match: 6. The data were taken from a study of PD-L1 blockade in urothelial cancer. Study in general: Atezolizumab therapy began for patients in about 2014, dosed at 1,200 mg intravenously every 3 weeks. Blood analyses occurred 3 weeks (second dose) and 6 weeks post treatment start.

Every PCR received spiked-in synthetic TCR analog templates. Produced via immunoSEQ multiplex PCR; TCRdb's table is partial and in-frame only. The table has some 100,000 clones, approximately 91% seen once; the top ten hold around 0.92%. This sequence originates from a woman over 75 with urothelial cancer. The chain uses TRBV19 and TRBJ2-7; 10 nucleotides match TRBD2. Sequencing used PBMCs, obtained around atezolizumab (anti-PD-L1) treatment. Written as DNA, the CDR3 is TGTGCCAGTGGGGGAGGACTAGCGGCCTACGAGCAGTACTTC. Its protein product is CASGGGLAAYEQYF.